This T cell receptor beta chain was recovered during a study of T cell repertoires in cytomegalovirus infection (dated by TCRdb to about 2019). Notes on the research overall: Because public TCR beta signatures pointed to carriage of CMV infection together with the matching HLA type, the HLA type of each donor mattered for the analysis. The paper's findings and limits, for the study overall: The ex vivo response was dominated by HLA-C-restricted CMV-specific TCR beta clonotypes, and the single most frequent clonotype in two of eight donors was supplied by these HLA-C-restricted clonotypes. In both this cohort and an independent cohort of 300 to 450 donors, the cumulative frequency of public TCR beta family members distinguished carriers of CMV infection plus the relevant HLA type.

This clonotype was counted ten times or more. It lacks a known antigen. No base-level quality is on record; no much larger clone is a single base apart. From its cysteine to its phenylalanine, the CDR3 spans 14 amino acids. The only DNA kept is the CDR3, 42 bases in frame from the first base. The germline V end is reduced by 9 bases and the J end by 1 base; junction bases left unmatched: 7. CDR1 and CDR2, per the germline V gene, are SGHDN and FVKESK. Sequencing used an Illumina HiSeq 1500. The public reads were quality trimmed at Q25 with fastp and then assembled into clones with MiXCR by TCRdb, keeping productive beta chains. Every distinct CDR3 protein forms one entry, paired with its most common genes and DNA. This sample is represented by approximately 76,000 distinct CDR3 sequences; 3% to 4.5% of them were singletons. 4% to 5.5% of the sample is in the top ten clones.

The clonotype comes from a human donor in good health (CMV status not recorded). Some clones in this sample may be carry-over from other donors' samples. Sequencing was done on a sample of PBMCs. The chain is encoded by TRBV14 joined to TRBJ1-1; 8 middle bases align to TRBD1. The CDR3 sequence is CASANRGRNTEAFF. The DNA is as follows: TGTGCCAGTGCTAACAGGGGGAGGAACACTGAAGCTTTCTTT.